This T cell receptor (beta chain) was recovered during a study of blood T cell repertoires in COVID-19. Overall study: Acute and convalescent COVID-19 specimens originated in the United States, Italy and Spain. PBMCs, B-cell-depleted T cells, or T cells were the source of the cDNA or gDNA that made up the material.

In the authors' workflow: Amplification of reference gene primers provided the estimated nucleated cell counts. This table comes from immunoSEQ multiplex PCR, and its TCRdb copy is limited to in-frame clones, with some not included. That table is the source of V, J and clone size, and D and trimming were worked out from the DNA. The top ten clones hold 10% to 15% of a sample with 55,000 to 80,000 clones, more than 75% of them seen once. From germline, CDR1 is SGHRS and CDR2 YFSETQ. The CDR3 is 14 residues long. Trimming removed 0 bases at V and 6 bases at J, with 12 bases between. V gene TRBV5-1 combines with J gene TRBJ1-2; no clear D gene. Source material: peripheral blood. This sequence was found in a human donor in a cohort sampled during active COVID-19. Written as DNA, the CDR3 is TGCGCCAGCAGCTTGGGCCGGAGCGTGGATGGCTACACCTTC. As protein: CASSLGRSVDGYTF.